Listed here are 22 T cell receptor beta chains from one sample, sequenced in a study of blood T cell repertoires in COVID-19. Using immunoSEQ multiplex PCR, the repertoire was profiled, and TCRdb retains in-frame clones only, with some absent. The sample has approximately 410,000 clones, about nine tenths seen once. The source material was peripheral blood. The origin of the receptors is a woman aged 30 to 39 with active or convalescent COVID-19.

The chain joins TRBV5-1 to TRBJ2-7, with D possibly TRBD2 on 7 matching bases. V lost 0 bases, J lost 7 bases, and 14 bases lay in between. Germline-derived CDR1 and CDR2 are SGHRS and YFSETQ. The CDR3 covers 14 residues. The CDR3 sequence is CASSLGGGGREQYF. In DNA, the CDR3 is TGCGCCAGCAGCTTGGGCGGGGGCGGGCGTGAGCAGTACTTC. Combining the CDR3 with reference TRBV5-1 and TRBJ2-7 gives the whole variable domain KAGVTQTPRYLIKTRGQQVTLSCSPISGHRSVSWYQQTPGQGLQFLFEYFSETQRNKGNFPGRFSGRQFSNSRSEMNVSTLELGDSALYLCASSLGGGGREQYFGPGTRLTVT.

The J gene is TRBJ1-5, the V gene TRBV7-9; 8 bases match TRBD1. Losses at the gene ends were 3 bases for V and 4 bases for J; bases not matched to a gene: 8. The CDR3 is 16 residues long. Germline CDR1 reads SEHNR; CDR2 reads FQNEAQ (reference sequence). CDR3 protein: CASSFYRTGKNQPQHF. The CDR3 bases are TGTGCCAGCAGCTTTTACAGGACAGGGAAAAATCAGCCCCAGCATTTT. Combining the CDR3 with reference TRBV7-9 and TRBJ1-5 gives the whole variable domain DTGVSQNPRHKITKRGQNVTFRCDPISEHNRLYWYRQTLGQGPEFLTYFQNEAQLEKSRLLSDRFSAERPKGSFSTLEIQRTEQGDSAMYLCASSFYRTGKNQPQHFGDGTRLSIL.

This clone was seen just once. This chain connects TRBV11-2 to TRBJ1-1, with TRBD1 as a possible D gene (5 bases). CDR3 length equals 16 residues. V lost 6 bases to trimming and J lost 0 bases, with 17 bases between them. CDR1 is SGHAT and CDR2 is FQNNGV in the germline V gene. The CDR3 coding sequence is TGTGCCAGCAGTGAAGTCCCTGACAGATTGAACACTGAAGCTTTCTTT. This encodes CASSEVPDRLNTEAFF.

With regard to this clone: One end of the junction does not line up with germline, which may come from a read error. The CDR3 is CASSEKTGTKDF. The CDR3 DNA reads as TGTGCCAGCAGTGAAAAAACCGGGACTAAGGATTTT. The chain links TRBV6-1 to TRBJ1-5; a weak D match, TRBD1 (5 bases). CDR1 MNHNS and CDR2 SASEGT come from the germline V gene. The CDR3 loop spans 12 amino acids.

The rearrangement joins TRBV27 to TRBJ1-2, with 8 bases aligning to TRBD1. J lost 4 bases, V lost 6 bases, and 7 bases had no gene match. Germline-derived CDR1 and CDR2 are MNHEY and SMNVEV (reference sequence). The CDR3 length is 14 residues. CDR3 coding DNA: TGTGCCAGCAGCCTCGGACAGGGCGGCTATGGCTACACCTTC. This encodes CASSLGQGGYGYTF.

CDR3 in DNA: TGTGCCAGCAGTCGCCGGGACAGCCCAGGGGCCAACGTCCTGACTTTC. Its protein product is CASSRRDSPGANVLTF. V is TRBV6-2 or TRBV6-3 and J is TRBJ2-6; 7 bases map to TRBD1. J gave up 4 bases and V 5 bases, and 8 bases lay outside the gene matches. Germline V gene sequence: CDR1 MNHEY, CDR2 SVGEGT. The CDR3 totals 16 residues.

This sequence joins TRBV6-1 and TRBJ1-5; D remains unclear. The CDR3 runs 15 residues. V lost 1 base, J lost 0 bases, and 7 bases lay in between. The germline CDR1 and CDR2 sequences are MNHNS and SASEGT. CDR3 amino acids: CASSEGSNSNQPQHF. The DNA for the CDR3 is TGTGCCAGCAGTGAAGGAAGCAATAGCAATCAGCCCCAGCATTTT.

The sample holds a few counts of this clone. The chain links TRBV6-1 to TRBJ1-2; TRBD1 aligns across 9 bases. The V segment lost 0 bases and the J segment 4 bases; nucleotides outside the gene matches: 3. Germline V gives CDR1 MNHNS, CDR2 SASEGT. The CDR3 sequence is 15 residues long. The CDR3 sequence: CASSEAWDRVYGYTF. CDR3 DNA: TGTGCCAGCAGTGAAGCCTGGGACAGGGTCTATGGCTACACCTTC.

The chain is built from TRBV4-1 and TRBJ2-2; 10 bases are a match to TRBD1. With 4 bases clipped from V and 7 bases from J, the junction kept 6 bases outside the gene matches. This CDR3 region has 15 residues. Germline V CDR1 and CDR2: MGHRA, YSYEKL. Here the CDR3 reads CASSPPDRGSGELFF. The DNA for the CDR3 is TGCGCCAGCAGCCCTCCGGACAGGGGGAGCGGGGAGCTGTTTTTT.

In nucleotides, the CDR3 is TGCAGCGTTACCATGGGGGGGCTGCCCCAGCATTTT. It encodes CSVTMGGLPQHF. The rearrangement joins TRBV29-1 to TRBJ1-5, with TRBD1 as a possible D gene (6 bases). CDR3 length: 12 residues. V gave up 5 bases and J gave up 9 bases, with 14 bases separating them. The germline CDR1 and CDR2 sequences are SQVTM and ANQGSEA. The full variable domain, with the rest looked up from reference TRBV29-1 and TRBJ1-5, is SAVISQKPSRDICQRGTSLTIQCQVDSQVTMMFWYRQQPGQSLTLIATANQGSEATYESGFVIDKFPISRPNLTFSTLTVSNMSPEDSSIYLCSVTMGGLPQHFGDGTRLSIL.

The chain recombines TRBV7-2 with TRBJ2-7, with a weak D call TRBD1 (5 bases). This CDR3 is 13 amino acids long. Germline V gene sequence: CDR1 SGHTA, CDR2 FQGNSA. With 5 bases removed from V and 5 bases from J, the gap between germline ends came to 13 bases. CDR3 in DNA: TGTGCCAGCAGCCCCTCCAGGGTCCACGAGCAGTACTTC. Protein sequence: CASSPSRVHEQYF.

This chain joins TRBV7-9 and TRBJ1-2; TRBD1 aligns across 7 bases. The germline V gene encodes CDR1 SEHNR and CDR2 FQNEAQ (reference sequence). The CDR3 has 15 residues. J gave up 3 bases and V 6 bases, and 10 bases lay outside the gene matches. CDR3 DNA sequence: TGTGCCAGCAGTTATAACCCCGGGACAGACTATGGCTACACCTTC. This gives the protein CASSYNPGTDYGYTF.

The CDR3: CASRPPGTPRKQFF. In DNA form, the CDR3 reads TGTGCCAGCAGGCCTCCCGGGACTCCTCGAAAGCAGTTCTTC. V and J are TRBV21-1 and TRBJ2-1; TRBD2 was called by the table and not checked on the DNA. TRBV21-1 is reported as a pseudogene. The CDR3 extends over 14 amino acids.

A single count supports this clone. The chain joins TRBV2 to TRBJ2-3, with unresolved D. This CDR3 region has 14 residues. Between the trimmed V and J ends, which lost 6 bases and 2 bases, there was a span of 12 bases. Germline values: CDR1 SNHLY, CDR2 FYNNEI. CDR3 protein: CASRKTFLTDTQYF. In DNA form, the CDR3 reads TGTGCCAGCAGAAAGACATTCCTCACAGATACGCAGTATTTT.

V and J are TRBV5-1 and TRBJ2-7; 9 bases line up with TRBD2. Trimming removed 4 bases from V and 3 bases from J; junction bases left unmatched: 14. Germline V gene sequence: CDR1 SGHRS, CDR2 YFSETQ. This CDR3 region has 17 residues. CDR3 sequence (DNA): TGCGCCAGCAGCATGACTAGCGGAGGCCCATCTGTCTACGAGCAGTACTTC. Amino acids: CASSMTSGGPSVYEQYF.

This clone has only one observation. The chain links TRBV15 to TRBJ1-1; D may be TRBD1 (6 bases). The CDR3 length is 15 residues. V lost 0 bases, J lost 5 bases, and 13 bases lay in between. Looked up from germline, CDR1 is LNHNV and CDR2 is YYDKDF (reference sequence). This CDR3 reads CATSREGGAETEAFF. In nucleotides, the CDR3 is TGTGCCACCAGCAGAGAGGGGGGGGCGGAAACTGAAGCTTTCTTT.

This clone showed up just a few times. This chain connects TRBV3-1 (or the pseudogene TRBV3-2) to TRBJ2-1; 7 bases match TRBD1. CDR3 length: 14 amino acids. The V gene end was trimmed by 5 bases and the J gene end by 4 bases; junction bases not matched to a gene: 5. Per the germline V gene, CDR1 is LGHDT and CDR2 is YNNKEL (reference sequence). CDR3 coding DNA: TGTGCCAGCAGCGACCCCAGGGGGTACAATGAGCAGTTCTTC. Amino acids: CASSDPRGYNEQFF.

The table lists this clone with a few counts. This chain joins TRBV7-9 and TRBJ2-7; 10 nucleotides match TRBD1. The CDR3 consists of 13 residues. Trimming removed 5 bases from V and 5 bases from J; junction bases left unmatched: 3. In germline, CDR1 is SEHNR, CDR2 FQNEAQ (reference sequence). The DNA of the CDR3 is TGTGCCAGCAGCAGACAGGGGGCGGACGAGCAGTACTTC. Protein sequence: CASSRQGADEQYF.

This chain links TRBV19 with TRBJ2-2, with 9 positions matching TRBD2. The CDR3 totals 17 residues. V lost 6 bases, J lost 5 bases, and 13 bases stayed unmatched. Per the germline V gene, CDR1 is LNHDA and CDR2 is SQIVND (reference sequence). The CDR3 region is CASSLLLVSGGTGELFF. Written as DNA, the CDR3 is TGTGCCAGTAGCCTACTATTGGTTAGCGGGGGTACCGGGGAGCTGTTTTTT.

V is TRBV5-6 and J is TRBJ2-1; weak D call: TRBD2 (5 bases). V lost 2 bases and J lost 2, with 14 bases in between. Germline V gives CDR1 SGHDT, CDR2 YYEEEE. This CDR3 region has 16 residues. CDR3 nucleotide sequence: TGTGCCAGCAGCTTTGGGGTGGGCGGGCCCTACAATGAGCAGTTCTTC. It encodes CASSFGVGGPYNEQFF.

V gene TRBV15 combines with J gene TRBJ2-3, with 9 bases fitting TRBD1. J gave up 3 bases and V 6 bases, and 4 bases lay outside the gene matches. Germline CDR1 reads LNHNV; CDR2 reads YYDKDF (reference sequence). The CDR3 is 14 amino acids. DNA for the CDR3: TGTGCCACCAGGGACAGGGGAATTACAGATACGCAGTATTTT. Encoded protein: CATRDRGITDTQYF.

The CDR3 sequence: CASSPRGDTEAFF. The CDR3 DNA reads TGTGCCAGCAGCCCCCGCGGGGATACTGAAGCTTTCTTT. The gene calls are TRBV2 and TRBJ1-1; no clear D gene. The CDR3 loop spans 13 amino acids. Trimming cost V 6 bases and J 5 bases, with 13 bases left between them. Germline V CDR1 and CDR2: SNHLY, FYNNEI.